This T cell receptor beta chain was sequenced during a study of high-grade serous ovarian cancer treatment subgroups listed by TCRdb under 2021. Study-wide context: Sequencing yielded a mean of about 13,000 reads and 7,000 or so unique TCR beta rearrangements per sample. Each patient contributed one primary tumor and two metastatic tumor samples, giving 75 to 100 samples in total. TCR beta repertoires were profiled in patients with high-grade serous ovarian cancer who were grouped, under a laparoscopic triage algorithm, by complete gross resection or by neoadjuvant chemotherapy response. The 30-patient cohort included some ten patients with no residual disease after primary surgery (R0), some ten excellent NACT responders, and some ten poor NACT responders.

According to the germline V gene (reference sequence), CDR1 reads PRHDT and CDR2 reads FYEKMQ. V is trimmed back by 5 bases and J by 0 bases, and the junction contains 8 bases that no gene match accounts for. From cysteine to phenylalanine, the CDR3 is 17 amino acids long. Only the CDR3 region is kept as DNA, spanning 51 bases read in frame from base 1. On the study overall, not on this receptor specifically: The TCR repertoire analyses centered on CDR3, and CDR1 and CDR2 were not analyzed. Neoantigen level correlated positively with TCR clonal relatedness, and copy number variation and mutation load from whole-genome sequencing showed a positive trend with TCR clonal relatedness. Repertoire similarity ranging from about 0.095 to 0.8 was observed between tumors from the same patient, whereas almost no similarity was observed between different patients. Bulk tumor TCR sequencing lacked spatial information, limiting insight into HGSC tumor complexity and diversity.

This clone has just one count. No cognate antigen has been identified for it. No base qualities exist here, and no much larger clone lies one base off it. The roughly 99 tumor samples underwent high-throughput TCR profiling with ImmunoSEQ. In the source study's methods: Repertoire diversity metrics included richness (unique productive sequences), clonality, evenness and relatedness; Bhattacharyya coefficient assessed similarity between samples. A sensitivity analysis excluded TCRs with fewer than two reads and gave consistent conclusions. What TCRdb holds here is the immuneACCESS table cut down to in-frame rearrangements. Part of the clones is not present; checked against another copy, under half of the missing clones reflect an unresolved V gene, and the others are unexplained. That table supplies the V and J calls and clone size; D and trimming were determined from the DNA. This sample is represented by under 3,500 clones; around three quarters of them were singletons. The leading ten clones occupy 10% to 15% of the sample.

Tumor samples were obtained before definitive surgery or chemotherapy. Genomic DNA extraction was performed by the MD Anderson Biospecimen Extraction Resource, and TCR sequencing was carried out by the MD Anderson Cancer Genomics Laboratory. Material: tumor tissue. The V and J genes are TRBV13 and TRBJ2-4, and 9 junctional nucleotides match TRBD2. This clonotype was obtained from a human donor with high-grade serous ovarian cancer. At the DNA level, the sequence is TGTGCCAGCAGCGTTCTTAGCGGGGGTCTAGCCAAAAACATTCAGTACTTC. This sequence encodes CASSVLSGGLAKNIQYF.